This TCR beta chain was captured by sequencing in a study of vaccination and CD4 T cells after COVID-19. Treatment reported: roughly 10-day PBMC culture with coronavirus spike peptide pools or control peptides (ViraFEST assay). The length of the CDR3 is 16 residues. The V end was cut by 2 bases, the J end by 0 bases, with 14 bases between. Germline V gene sequence: CDR1 SGHRS, CDR2 YFSETQ. Cultured CD4+ T-cell DNA underwent Oncomine TCR Beta short-read sequencing. In TCRdb, the PCR reads were re-called with MiXCR into one record per CDR3 protein. The top ten clones hold around 20% of a sample with around 19,000 distinct CDR3 sequences, 38% of them seen once. In the case of this clonotype: The target antigen is unknown.

Sequences were derived from CD4+ T cells from blood, cultured in vitro, sampled before SARS-CoV-2 vaccination. The chain is built from TRBV5-1 and TRBJ1-1; D remains unclear. The sequence derives from a human donor who received a COVID-19 vaccine. The CDR3 sequence is CASSLRGNRMNTEAFF. The CDR3 DNA sequence: TGCGCCAGCAGCTTAAGAGGCAACAGAATGAACACTGAAGCTTTCTTT.